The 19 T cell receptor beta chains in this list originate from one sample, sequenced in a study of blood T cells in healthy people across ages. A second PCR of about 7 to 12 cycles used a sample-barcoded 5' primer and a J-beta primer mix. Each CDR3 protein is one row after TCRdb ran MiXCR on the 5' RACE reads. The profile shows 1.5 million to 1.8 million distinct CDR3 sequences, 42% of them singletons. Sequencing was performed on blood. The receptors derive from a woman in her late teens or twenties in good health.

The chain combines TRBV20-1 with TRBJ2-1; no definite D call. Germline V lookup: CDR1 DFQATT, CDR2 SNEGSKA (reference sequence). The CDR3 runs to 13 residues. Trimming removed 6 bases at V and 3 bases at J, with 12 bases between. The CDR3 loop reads CSAITVYYNEQFF. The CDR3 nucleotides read TGCAGTGCCATTACCGTATACTACAATGAGCAGTTCTTC.

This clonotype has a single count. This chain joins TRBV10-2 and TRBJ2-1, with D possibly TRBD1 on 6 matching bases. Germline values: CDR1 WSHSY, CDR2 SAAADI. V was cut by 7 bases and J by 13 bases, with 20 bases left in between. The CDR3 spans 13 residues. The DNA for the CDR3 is TGCGCCAGCACCGGACAGTTGGGAGAGACCCAGTTCTTC. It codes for CASTGQLGETQFF.

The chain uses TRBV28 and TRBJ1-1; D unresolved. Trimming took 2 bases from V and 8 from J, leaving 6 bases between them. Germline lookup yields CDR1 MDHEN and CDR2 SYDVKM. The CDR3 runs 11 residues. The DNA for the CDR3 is TGTGCCAGCAGTTTAAGACACGAAGCTTTCTTT. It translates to CASSLRHEAFF.

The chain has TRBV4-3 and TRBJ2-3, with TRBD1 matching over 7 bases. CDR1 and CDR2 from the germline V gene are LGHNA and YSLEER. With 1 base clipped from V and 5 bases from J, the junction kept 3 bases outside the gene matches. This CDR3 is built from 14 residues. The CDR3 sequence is CASSQGQGLDTQYF. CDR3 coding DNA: TGCGCCAGCAGCCAAGGACAGGGCTTAGATACGCAGTATTTT.

CDR3 loop: CAVRDGYEQYF. CDR3 DNA sequence: TGTGCCGTCCGGGACGGCTACGAGCAGTACTTC. V is TRBV15 and J is TRBJ2-7; either TRBD1 or TRBD2 may fit D (5 bases each). The V end was cut by 11 bases, the J end by 3 bases, with 11 bases between. The CDR3 has 11 residues. Germline values: CDR1 LNHNV, CDR2 YYDKDF (reference sequence). The entire variable domain, with the rest obtained from reference TRBV15 and TRBJ2-7, is as follows: DAMVIQNPRYQVTQFGKPVTLSCSQTLNHNVMYWYQQKSSQAPKLLFHYYDKDFNNEADTPDNFQSRRPNTSFCFLDIRSPGLGDTAMYLCAVRDGYEQYFGPGTRLTVT.

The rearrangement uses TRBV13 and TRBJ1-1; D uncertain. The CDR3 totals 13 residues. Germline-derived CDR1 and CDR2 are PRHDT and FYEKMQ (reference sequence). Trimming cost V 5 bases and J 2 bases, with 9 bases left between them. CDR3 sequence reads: CASSPMGNTEAFF. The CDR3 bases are TGTGCCAGCAGCCCAATGGGAAACACTGAAGCTTTCTTT.

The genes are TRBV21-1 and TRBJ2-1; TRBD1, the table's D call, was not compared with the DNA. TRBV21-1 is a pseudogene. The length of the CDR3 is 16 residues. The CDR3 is CASSKGGGFPYNEQFF. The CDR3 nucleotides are TGTGCCAGCAGCAAAGGGGGGGGATTCCCGTACAATGAGCAGTTCTTC.

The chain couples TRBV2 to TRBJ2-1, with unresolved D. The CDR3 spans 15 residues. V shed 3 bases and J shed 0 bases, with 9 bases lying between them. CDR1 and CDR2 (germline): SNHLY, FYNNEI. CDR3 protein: CASSESGRSYNEQFF. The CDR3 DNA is TGTGCCAGCAGTGAGAGTGGCCGCTCCTACAATGAGCAGTTCTTC.

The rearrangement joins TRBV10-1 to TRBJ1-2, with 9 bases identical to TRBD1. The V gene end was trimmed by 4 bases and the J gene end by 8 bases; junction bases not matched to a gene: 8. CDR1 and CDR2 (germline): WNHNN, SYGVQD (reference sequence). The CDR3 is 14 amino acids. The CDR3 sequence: CASSGSTGGSGYTF. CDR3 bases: TGCGCCAGCAGTGGCTCCACAGGGGGCAGCGGCTACACCTTC.

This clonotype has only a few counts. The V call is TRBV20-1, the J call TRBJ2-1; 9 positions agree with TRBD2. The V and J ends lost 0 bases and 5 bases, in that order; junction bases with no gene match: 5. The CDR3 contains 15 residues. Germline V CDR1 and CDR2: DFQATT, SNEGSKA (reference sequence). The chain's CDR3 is CSARERLAAHNEQFF. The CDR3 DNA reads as TGCAGTGCTAGAGAGAGACTAGCGGCACACAATGAGCAGTTCTTC.

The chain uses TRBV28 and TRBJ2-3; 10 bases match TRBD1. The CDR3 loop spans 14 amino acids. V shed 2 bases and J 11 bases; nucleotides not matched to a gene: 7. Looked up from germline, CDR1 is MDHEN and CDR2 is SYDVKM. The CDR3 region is CASSLHGGDRGQYF. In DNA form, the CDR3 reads TGTGCCAGCAGTTTACACGGCGGGGACAGGGGGCAGTATTTT.

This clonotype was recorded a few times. CDR3 region: CASSALAHEQYF. The CDR3 nucleotides read TGTGCCAGCAGCGCTTTAGCCCATGAGCAGTACTTC. The chain is built from TRBV21-1 and TRBJ2-4. TRBV21-1 is a pseudogene. CDR3 length equals 12 residues.

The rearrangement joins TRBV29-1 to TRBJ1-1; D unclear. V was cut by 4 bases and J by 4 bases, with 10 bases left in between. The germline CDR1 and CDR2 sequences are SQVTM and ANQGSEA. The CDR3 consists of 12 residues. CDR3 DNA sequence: TGCAGCGTTGTGGGTTGGGTCACTGAAGCTTTCTTT. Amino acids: CSVVGWVTEAFF.

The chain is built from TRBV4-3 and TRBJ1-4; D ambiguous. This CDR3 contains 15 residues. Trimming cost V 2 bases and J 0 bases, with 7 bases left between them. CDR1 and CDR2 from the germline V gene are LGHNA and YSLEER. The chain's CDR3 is CASSQLLTTNEKLFF. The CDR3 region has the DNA TGCGCCAGCAGCCAATTACTAACAACTAATGAAAAACTGTTTTTT.

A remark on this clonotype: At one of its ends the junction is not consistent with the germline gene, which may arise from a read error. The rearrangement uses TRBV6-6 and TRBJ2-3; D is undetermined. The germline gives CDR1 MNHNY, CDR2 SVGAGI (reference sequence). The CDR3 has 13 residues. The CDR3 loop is CTSSYPGTDTQYF. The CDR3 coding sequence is TGTACCAGCAGTTACCCTGGTACAGATACGCAGTATTTT.

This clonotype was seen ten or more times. The CDR3: CSAPHTGSYNEQFF. Written as DNA, the CDR3 is TGCAGTGCTCCCCACACGGGGTCCTACAATGAGCAGTTCTTC. The chain joins TRBV20-1 to TRBJ2-1, with D maybe TRBD2 (5 bases). The CDR3 has 14 residues. Germline assignment: CDR1 DFQATT and CDR2 SNEGSKA (reference sequence). The V and J ends lost 5 bases and 1 base respectively, with 12 bases between them.

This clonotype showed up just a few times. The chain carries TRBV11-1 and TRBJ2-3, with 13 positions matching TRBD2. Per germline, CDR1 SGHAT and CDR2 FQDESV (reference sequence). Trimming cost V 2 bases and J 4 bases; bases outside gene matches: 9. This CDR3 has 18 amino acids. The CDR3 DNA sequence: TGTGCCAGCAGCTTATCAGGGACTAGCGGGATATACGCAGATACGCAGTATTTT. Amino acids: CASSLSGTSGIYADTQYF.

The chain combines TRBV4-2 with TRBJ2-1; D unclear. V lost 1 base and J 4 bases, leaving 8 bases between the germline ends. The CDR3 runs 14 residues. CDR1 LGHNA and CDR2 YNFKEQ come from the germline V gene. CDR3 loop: CASSQGGRYNEQFF. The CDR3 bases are TGTGCCAGCAGCCAAGGGGGTAGGTACAATGAGCAGTTCTTC.

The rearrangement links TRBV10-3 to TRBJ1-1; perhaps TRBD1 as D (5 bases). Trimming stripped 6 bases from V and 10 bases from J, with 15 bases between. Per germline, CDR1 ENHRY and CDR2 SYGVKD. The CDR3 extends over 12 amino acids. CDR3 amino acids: CAIRGTGPRAFF. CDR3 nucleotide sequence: TGTGCCATCAGGGGGACCGGCCCTCGAGCTTTCTTT.